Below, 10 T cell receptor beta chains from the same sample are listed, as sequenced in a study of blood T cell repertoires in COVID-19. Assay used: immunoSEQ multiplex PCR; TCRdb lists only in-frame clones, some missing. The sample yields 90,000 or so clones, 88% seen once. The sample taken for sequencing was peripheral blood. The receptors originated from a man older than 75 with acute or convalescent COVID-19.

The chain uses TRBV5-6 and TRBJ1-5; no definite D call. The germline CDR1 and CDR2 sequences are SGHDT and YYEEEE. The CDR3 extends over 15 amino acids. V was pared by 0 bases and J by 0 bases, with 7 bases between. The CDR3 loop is CASSLGPVSNQPQHF. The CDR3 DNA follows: TGTGCCAGCAGCTTGGGCCCGGTTAGCAATCAGCCCCAGCATTTT.

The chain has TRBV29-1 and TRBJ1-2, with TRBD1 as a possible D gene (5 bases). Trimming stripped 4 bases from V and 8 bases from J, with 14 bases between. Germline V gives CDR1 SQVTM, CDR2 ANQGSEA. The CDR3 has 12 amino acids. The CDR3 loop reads CSVVRGTSGYTF. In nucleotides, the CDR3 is TGCAGCGTTGTTCGGGGGACGAGCGGCTACACCTTC.

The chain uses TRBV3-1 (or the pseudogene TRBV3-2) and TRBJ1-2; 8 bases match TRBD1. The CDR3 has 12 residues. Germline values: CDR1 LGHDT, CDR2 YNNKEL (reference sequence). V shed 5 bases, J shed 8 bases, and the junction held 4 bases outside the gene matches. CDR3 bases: TGTGCCAGCAGCGCGACAGGGGAAGGCTACACCTTC. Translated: CASSATGEGYTF.

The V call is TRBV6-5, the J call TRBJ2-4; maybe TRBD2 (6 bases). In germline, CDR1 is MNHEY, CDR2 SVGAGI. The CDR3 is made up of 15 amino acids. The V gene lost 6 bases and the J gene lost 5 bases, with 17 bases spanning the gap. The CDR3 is CASREGGTGQNIQYF. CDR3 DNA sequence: TGTGCCAGCAGAGAGGGCGGGACCGGCCAAAACATTCAGTACTTC.

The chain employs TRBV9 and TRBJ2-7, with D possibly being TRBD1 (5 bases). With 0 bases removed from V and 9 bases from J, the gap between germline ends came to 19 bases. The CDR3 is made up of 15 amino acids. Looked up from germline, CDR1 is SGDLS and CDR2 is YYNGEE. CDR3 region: CASSVGDSSTTRQYF. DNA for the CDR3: TGTGCCAGCAGCGTAGGCGACAGTTCTACTACGAGGCAGTACTTC.

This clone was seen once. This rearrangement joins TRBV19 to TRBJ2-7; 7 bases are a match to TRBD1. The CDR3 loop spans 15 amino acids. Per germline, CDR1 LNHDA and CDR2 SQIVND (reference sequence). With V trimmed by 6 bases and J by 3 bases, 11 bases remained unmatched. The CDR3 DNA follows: TGTGCCAGTAGAAGAGGGACAGCAGCCATCTACGAGCAGTACTTC. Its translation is CASRRGTAAIYEQYF.

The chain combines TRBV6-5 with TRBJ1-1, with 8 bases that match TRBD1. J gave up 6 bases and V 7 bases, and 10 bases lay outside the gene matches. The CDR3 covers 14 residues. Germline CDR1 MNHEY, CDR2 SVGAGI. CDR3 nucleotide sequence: TGTGCCAGCATCGACAGGGGTTTATCGGCTGAAGCTTTCTTT. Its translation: CASIDRGLSAEAFF.

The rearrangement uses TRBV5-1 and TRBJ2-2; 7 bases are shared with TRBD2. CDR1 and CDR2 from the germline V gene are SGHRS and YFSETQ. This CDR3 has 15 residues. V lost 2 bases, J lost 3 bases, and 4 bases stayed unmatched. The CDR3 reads CASSFGTKHTGELFF. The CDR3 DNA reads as TGCGCCAGCAGCTTCGGGACTAAACACACCGGGGAGCTGTTTTTT.

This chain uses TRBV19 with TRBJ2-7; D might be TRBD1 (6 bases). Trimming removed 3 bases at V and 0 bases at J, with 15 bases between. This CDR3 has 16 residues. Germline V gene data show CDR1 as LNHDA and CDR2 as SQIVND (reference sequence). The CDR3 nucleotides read TGTGCCAGTAGTATGTTCGGGCAGGGGAGCTCCTACGAGCAGTACTTC. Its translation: CASSMFGQGSSYEQYF. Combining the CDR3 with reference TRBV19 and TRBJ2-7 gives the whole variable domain DGGITQSPKYLFRKEGQNVTLSCEQNLNHDAMYWYRQDPGQGLRLIYYSQIVNDFQKGDIAEGYSVSREKKESFPLTVTSAQKNPTAFYLCASSMFGQGSSYEQYFGPGTRLTVT.

The CDR3, as DNA: TGTGCCAGCAGTTTATACCCCCCGCAGACTGGGACCCAGTACTTC. As protein: CASSLYPPQTGTQYF. This chain uses TRBV28 with TRBJ2-5; no clear D gene. This CDR3 contains 15 residues. The V end lost 1 base, the J end lost 7 bases, and 16 bases lay between the germline ends. Germline V gene lookup returns CDR1 MDHEN and CDR2 SYDVKM.